This entry describes one T cell receptor beta chain. The antigen is undetermined. This sample was included in a study of T-cell reconstitution after alpha-beta-depleted transplantation in children. The TCRbeta library incorporated unique molecular identifiers. One entry per CDR3 protein, called by TCRdb with MiXCR from the PCR reads. Among hundreds of thousands of distinct CDR3 sequences, 15% to 20% were seen once, and the ten largest hold about 32%. Whole-study findings and limits: Newly produced T cells mostly accounted for T-cell counts and diversity one year post-transplant. Day-60 TCRbeta diversity that was high in some patients was derived from surviving recipient T cells and thymic progenitors.

V shed 4 bases and J shed 0 bases, with 8 bases lying between them. The CDR3 totals 14 residues. In germline, CDR1 is LGHNA, CDR2 YNFKEQ. J is TRBJ2-3 and V is TRBV4-2, with no clear D. The input for sequencing was PBMCs, mostly from graft donor cells, taken 360 days after TCRalphabeta/CD19-depleted stem cell transplant. The clonotype comes from a boy under three years old who had a stem cell transplant for Wiskott-Aldrich syndrome, so the T cells may come from the graft donor. Written as DNA, the CDR3 is TGTGCCAGCAGCCCCCATGTGAGCACAGATACGCAGTATTTT. This gives the protein CASSPHVSTDTQYF.